This is a list of T cell receptor beta chains from one sample in a study of blood T cell repertoires in COVID-19. Assay used: immunoSEQ multiplex PCR; TCRdb lists only in-frame clones, some missing. Of 90,000 to 130,000 clones in the sample, about 70% are singletons; the top ten hold less than 10%. Source material: peripheral blood. Receptor source: a woman in her fifties or sixties with acute or convalescent COVID-19. CDR3s leave out the opening cysteine and the closing phenylalanine or tryptophan.

V	J	CDR3
TRBV18	TRBJ1-5	ASSLTGTDNQPQH
TRBV30	TRBJ1-3	AWSVSLGANTIY
TRBV7-3	TRBJ2-5	ASSLNGGKTQY
TRBV18	TRBJ2-7	ASSPRAGGVWEQY
TRBV7-8	TRBJ1-1	ASSSDFVRPGNEAF
TRBV9	TRBJ2-1	ASSVGQVYNEQF
TRBV7-2	TRBJ2-2	ATSRDNTGELF
TRBV7-2	TRBJ2-7	ASSLAAGQGSGQY
TRBV4-1	TRBJ2-7	ASSHLQGARYEQY
TRBV7-3	TRBJ1-1	ASSDQPGLEAF
TRBV2	TRBJ2-3	ASSEVAGLDTQY
TRBV5-1	TRBJ1-1	ASSRPTGANTEAF
TRBV4-3	TRBJ1-2	ASSQEDAGAYGYT
TRBV3-1/TRBV3-2	TRBJ2-5	ASSQETQGPN
TRBV5-1	TRBJ2-7	ASSLQAGGFNEQY
TRBV29-1	TRBJ2-1	SVVRESSYNEQF
TRBV11-2	TRBJ1-1	ASSFSSTEAF